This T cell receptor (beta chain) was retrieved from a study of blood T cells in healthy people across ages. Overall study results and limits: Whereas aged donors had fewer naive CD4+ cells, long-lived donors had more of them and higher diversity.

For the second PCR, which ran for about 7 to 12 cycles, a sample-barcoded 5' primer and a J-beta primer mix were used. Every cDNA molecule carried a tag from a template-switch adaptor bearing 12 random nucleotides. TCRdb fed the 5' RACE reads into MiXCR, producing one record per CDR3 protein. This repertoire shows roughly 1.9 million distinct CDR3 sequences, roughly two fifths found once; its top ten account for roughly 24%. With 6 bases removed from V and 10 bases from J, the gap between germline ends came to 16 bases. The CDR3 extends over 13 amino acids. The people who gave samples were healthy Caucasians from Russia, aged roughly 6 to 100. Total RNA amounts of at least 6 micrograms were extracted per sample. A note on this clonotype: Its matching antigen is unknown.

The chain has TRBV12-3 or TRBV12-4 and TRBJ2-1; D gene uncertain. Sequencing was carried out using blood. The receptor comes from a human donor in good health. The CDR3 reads CASSPLVDGEQFF. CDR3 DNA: TGTGCCAGCAGCCCTCTGGTCGACGGGGAGCAGTTCTTC.